This T cell receptor (beta chain) emerged from a study of OX40 agonist ivuxolimab in advanced cancers. Study outcomes and limitations: Expanded clones belonging to CD8+ T cells outnumbered, on average, those of CD4+.

Germline V gene lookup returns CDR1 MNHEY and CDR2 SVGAGI. V shed 2 bases and J shed 0 bases, with 1 base lying between them. The CDR3 is made up of 13 amino acids. TCRdb keeps only in-frame clones here, not all; method: immunoSEQ multiplex PCR. This sample has about 50,000 clones, with approximately 71% found just once. On this clone itself: Its target is unknown.

This receptor was taken from an adult with an advanced solid tumor such as melanoma, head and neck, liver or kidney cancer. Sequencing used CD4+ or CD8+ T cells sorted from blood, obtained in a trial of the OX40 agonist ivuxolimab. The chain combines TRBV6-5 with TRBJ2-2; D unresolved. The DNA for the CDR3 is TGTGCCAGCAGTTACCCGAACACCGGGGAGCTGTTTTTT. Translated: CASSYPNTGELFF.